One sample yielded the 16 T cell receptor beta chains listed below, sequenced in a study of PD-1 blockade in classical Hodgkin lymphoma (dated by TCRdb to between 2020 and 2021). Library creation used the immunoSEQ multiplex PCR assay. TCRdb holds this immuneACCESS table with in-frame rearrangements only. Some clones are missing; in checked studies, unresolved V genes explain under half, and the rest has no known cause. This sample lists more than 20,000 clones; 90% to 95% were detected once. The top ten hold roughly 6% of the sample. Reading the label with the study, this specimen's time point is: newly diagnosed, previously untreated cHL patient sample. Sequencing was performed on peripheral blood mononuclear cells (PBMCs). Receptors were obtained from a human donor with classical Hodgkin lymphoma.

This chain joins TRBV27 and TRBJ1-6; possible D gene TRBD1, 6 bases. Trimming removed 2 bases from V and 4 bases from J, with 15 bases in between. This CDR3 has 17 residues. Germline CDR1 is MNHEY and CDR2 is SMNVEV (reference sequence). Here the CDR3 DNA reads TGTGCCAGCAGTTTAATCGGGGGCCCTTCTTATAATTCACCCCTCCACTTT. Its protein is CASSLIGGPSYNSPLHF.

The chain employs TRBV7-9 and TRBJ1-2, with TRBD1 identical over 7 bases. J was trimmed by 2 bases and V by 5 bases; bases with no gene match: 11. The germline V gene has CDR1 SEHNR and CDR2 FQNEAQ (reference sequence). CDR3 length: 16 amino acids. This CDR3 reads CASSPTRGQLNYGYTF. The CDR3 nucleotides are TGTGCCAGCAGCCCGACACGGGGACAGCTAAACTATGGCTACACCTTC. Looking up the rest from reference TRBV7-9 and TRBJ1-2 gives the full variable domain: DTGVSQNPRHKITKRGQNVTFRCDPISEHNRLYWYRQTLGQGPEFLTYFQNEAQLEKSRLLSDRFSAERPKGSFSTLEIQRTEQGDSAMYLCASSPTRGQLNYGYTFGSGTRLTVV.

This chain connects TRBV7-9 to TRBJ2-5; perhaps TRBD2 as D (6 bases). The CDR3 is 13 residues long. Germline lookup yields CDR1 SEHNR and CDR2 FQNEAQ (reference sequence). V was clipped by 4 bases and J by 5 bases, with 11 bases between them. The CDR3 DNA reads TGTGCCAGCAGCTCCACGGGAGCGGAGACCCAGTACTTC. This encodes CASSSTGAETQYF.

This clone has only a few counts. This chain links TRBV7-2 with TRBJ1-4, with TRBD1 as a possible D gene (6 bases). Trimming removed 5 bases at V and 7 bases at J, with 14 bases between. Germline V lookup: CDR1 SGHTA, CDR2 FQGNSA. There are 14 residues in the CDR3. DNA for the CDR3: TGTGCCAGCAGCACACAGGGAAGGGGTGAAAAACTGTTTTTT. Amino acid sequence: CASSTQGRGEKLFF. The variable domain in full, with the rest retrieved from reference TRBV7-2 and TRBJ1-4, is GAGVSQSPSNKVTEKGKDVELRCDPISGHTALYWYRQSLGQGLEFLIYFQGNSAPDKSGLPSDRFSAERTGGSVSTLTIQRTQQEDSAVYLCASSTQGRGEKLFFGSGTQLSVL.

CDR3 DNA sequence: TGTGCCAGCAGCGGAGGCGTCGGCTACGAGCAGTACTTC. Encoded protein: CASSGGVGYEQYF. The chain links TRBV7-6 to TRBJ2-7, with D possibly TRBD2 on 5 matching bases. The germline gives CDR1 SGHVS, CDR2 FNYEAQ. Trimming pared 5 bases from V and 3 bases from J, leaving 11 bases between. CDR3 length: 13 residues.

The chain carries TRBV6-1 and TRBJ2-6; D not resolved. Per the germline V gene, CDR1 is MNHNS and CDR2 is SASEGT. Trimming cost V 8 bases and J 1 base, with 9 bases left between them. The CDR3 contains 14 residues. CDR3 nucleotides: TGTGCCAGCGACCCAACGTCTGGGGCCAACGTCCTGACTTTC. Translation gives CASDPTSGANVLTF.

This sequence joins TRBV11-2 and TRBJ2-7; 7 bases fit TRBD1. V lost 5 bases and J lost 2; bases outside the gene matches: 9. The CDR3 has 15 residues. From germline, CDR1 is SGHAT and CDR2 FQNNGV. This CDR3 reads CASSTHRGRAYEQYF. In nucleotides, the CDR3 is TGTGCCAGCAGCACACACAGGGGAAGGGCCTACGAGCAGTACTTC.

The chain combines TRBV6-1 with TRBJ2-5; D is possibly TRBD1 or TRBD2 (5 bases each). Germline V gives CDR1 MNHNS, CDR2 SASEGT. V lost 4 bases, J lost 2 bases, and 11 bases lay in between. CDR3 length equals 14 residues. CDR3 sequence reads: CASSVGRVQETQYF. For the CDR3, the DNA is TGTGCCAGCAGTGTGGGGCGGGTACAAGAGACCCAGTACTTC.

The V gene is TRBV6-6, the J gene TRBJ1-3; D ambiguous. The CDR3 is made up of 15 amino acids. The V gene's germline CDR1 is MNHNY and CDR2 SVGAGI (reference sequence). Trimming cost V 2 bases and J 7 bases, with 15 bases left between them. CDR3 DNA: TGTGCCAGCAGTTACCACGGACCCCGATCTAACACCATATATTTT. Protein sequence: CASSYHGPRSNTIYF.

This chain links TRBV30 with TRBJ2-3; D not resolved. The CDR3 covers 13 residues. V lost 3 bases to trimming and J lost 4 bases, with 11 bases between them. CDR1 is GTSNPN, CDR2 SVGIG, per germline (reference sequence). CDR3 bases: TGTGCCTGGAGCGTCGGTAGGGCAGATACGCAGTATTTT. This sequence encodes CAWSVGRADTQYF.

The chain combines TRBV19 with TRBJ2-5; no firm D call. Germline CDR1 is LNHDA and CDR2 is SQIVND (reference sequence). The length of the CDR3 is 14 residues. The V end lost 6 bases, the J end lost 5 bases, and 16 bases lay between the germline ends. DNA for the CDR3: TGTGCCAGTAGCAAAAGGTCGGGTGGGGAGACCCAGTACTTC. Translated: CASSKRSGGETQYF.

CDR3 bases: TGTGCCAGCAGCCAAGAGTCCCAGGGGAGTTACGCCGGGGAGCTGTTTTTT. This translates into CASSQESQGSYAGELFF. This rearrangement joins TRBV4-2 to TRBJ2-2, with D tentatively TRBD1 (6 bases). V lost 0 bases to trimming and J lost 6 bases, with 17 bases between them. CDR1 and CDR2 from the germline V gene are LGHNA and YNFKEQ. The CDR3 is 17 amino acids.

The CDR3 sequence is CASSLRGRGDQPQHF. CDR3 nucleotide sequence: TGCGCCAGCAGCCTCCGGGGCAGGGGAGATCAGCCCCAGCATTTT. The chain joins TRBV5-1 to TRBJ1-5, with D possibly matching TRBD1 (6 bases). Per the germline V gene, CDR1 is SGHRS and CDR2 is YFSETQ. The V gene lost 4 bases and the J gene lost 5 bases, with 16 bases spanning the gap. The CDR3 totals 15 residues.

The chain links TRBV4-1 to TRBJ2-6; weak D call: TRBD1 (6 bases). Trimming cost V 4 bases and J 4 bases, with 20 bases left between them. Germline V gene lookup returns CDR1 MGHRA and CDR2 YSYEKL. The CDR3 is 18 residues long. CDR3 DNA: TGCGCCAGCAGCCTTACAGCCGCAACAGGGTCAGGGGCCAACGTCCTGACTTTC. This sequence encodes CASSLTAATGSGANVLTF.

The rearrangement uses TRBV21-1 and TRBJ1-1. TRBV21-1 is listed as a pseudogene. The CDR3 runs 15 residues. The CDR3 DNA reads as TGTGCCAGCAGCAAAGGGAGGGCTACGGACACTGAAGCTTTCTTT. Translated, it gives CASSKGRATDTEAFF.

CDR3 in amino acids: CASSLPGAPHQPQHF. The CDR3 region has the DNA TGTGCCAGCAGCTTGCCAGGGGCCCCCCATCAGCCCCAGCATTTT. The chain joins TRBV7-2 to TRBJ1-5, with TRBD1 as a possible D gene (6 bases). Trimming cost V 3 bases and J 5 bases, with 14 bases left between them. The CDR3 sequence is 15 residues long. Germline CDR1 reads SGHTA; CDR2 reads FQGNSA.